This TCR beta chain was sequenced during a study of cytomegalovirus exposure and HLA in healthy donors. Study in general: An early data release held 79 million or so unique TCRs from HLA-typed donors.

Researchers ran the PCR with 60 Vbeta and 13 Jbeta primers. Only in-frame clones appear in the TCRdb table, and some are missing; sequencing was by immunoSEQ multiplex PCR. This table has some 200,000 clones, around 76% appearing once. This clone showed up just a few times. Unrecorded immune exposures were likely, despite nominal health at sampling. What was sequenced was PBMCs. The sequence came from a woman aged 25 to 39 in good health and CMV-seropositive.

The CDR3 sequence: CAWNPGGTDTQYF. CDR3 bases: TGTGCCTGGAATCCAGGCGGCACAGATACGCAGTATTTT. This chain connects TRBV30 to TRBJ2-3; D remains ambiguous. This CDR3 contains 13 residues. CDR1 and CDR2 from the germline V gene are GTSNPN and SVGIG (reference sequence). With 4 bases removed from V and 1 base from J, the gap between germline ends came to 9 bases.